One T cell receptor beta chain is described in this entry. As handled by the study authors: The authors estimated nucleated cell counts from reference gene primer amplification. Sequencing used immunoSEQ multiplex PCR; TCRdb keeps in-frame clones, though not all of them. V and J calls and clone size are given by that table; D and trimming were obtained from the DNA. The sample comprises some 290,000 clones, over 90% of which are singletons, and about 4% rests with the top ten. The sample originates from a study of blood T cell repertoires in COVID-19. V shed 5 bases and J 5 bases; nucleotides not matched to a gene: 6. CDR1 and CDR2 (germline): LGHNA, YSLEER. The CDR3 spans 15 residues.

V is TRBV4-3 and J is TRBJ2-3; TRBD2 agrees at 11 bases. Sample: PBMCs or T cells enriched from blood (not recorded which). This TCR came from a woman younger than 45 who had been exposed to COVID-19. CDR3 coding DNA: TGCGCCAGCAGCAGCTTAGCGGGGGGGCAAGATACGCAGTATTTT. Its protein product is CASSSLAGGQDTQYF.